This T cell receptor (beta chain) was observed in a study of Graves' ophthalmopathy and Graves' hyperthyroidism. Study outcomes and limitations: The model's ophthalmopathy progression predictions had approximately 65% sensitivity and approximately 72% specificity.

This clonotype was detected ten times or more. Its matching antigen is unknown. Germline V gene data show CDR1 as SGHVS and CDR2 as FQNEAQ. The V end lost 5 bases, the J end lost 7 bases, and 14 bases lay between the germline ends. This CDR3 is built from 13 residues. Scientists amplified the TCR beta CDR3 regions from RNA transcripts. HTBI primers primed a first-round RT-PCR, and a second-round multiplex PCR followed. TCRdb processed the multiplex PCR reads anew with MiXCR; each CDR3 protein has one entry. Of about 1.2 million distinct CDR3 sequences listed, about 38% are singletons. The sequenced sample consisted of peripheral blood or thyroid tissue (not recorded which). The chain recombines TRBV7-8 with TRBJ1-1; a possible D gene is TRBD1 (6 bases). The clonotype was recovered from an adult man with Graves' hyperthyroidism. CDR3 amino acids: CASSQGMGNEAFF. Written as DNA, the CDR3 is TGTGCCAGCAGCCAGGGGATGGGAAATGAAGCTTTCTTT.